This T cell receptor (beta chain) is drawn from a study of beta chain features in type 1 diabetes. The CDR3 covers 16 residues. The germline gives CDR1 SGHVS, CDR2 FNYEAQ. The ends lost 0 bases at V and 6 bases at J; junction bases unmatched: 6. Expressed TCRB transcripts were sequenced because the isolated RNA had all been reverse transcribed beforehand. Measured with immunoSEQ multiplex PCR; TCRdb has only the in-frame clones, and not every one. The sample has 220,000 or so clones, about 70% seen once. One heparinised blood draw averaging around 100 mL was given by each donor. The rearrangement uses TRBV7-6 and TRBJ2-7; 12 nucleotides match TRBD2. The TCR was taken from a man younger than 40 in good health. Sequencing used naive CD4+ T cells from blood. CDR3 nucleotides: TGTGCCAGCAGCTTAGCAATGCCTAGCGGGAGGGCCGAGCAGTACTTC. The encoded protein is CASSLAMPSGRAEQYF.